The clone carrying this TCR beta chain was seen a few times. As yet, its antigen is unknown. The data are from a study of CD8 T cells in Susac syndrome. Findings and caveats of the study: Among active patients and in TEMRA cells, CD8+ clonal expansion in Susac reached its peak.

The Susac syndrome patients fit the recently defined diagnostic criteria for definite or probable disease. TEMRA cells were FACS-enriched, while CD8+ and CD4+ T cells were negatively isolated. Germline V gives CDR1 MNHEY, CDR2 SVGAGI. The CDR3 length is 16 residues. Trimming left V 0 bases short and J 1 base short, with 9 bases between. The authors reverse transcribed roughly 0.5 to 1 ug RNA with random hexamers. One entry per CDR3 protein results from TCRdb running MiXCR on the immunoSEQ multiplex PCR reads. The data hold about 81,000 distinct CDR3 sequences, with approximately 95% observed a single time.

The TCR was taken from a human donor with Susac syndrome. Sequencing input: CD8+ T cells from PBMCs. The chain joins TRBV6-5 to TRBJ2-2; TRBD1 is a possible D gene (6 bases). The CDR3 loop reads CASSYSMGQNTGELFF. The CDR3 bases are TGTGCCAGCAGTTACTCCATGGGACAGAACACCGGGGAGCTGTTTTTT.